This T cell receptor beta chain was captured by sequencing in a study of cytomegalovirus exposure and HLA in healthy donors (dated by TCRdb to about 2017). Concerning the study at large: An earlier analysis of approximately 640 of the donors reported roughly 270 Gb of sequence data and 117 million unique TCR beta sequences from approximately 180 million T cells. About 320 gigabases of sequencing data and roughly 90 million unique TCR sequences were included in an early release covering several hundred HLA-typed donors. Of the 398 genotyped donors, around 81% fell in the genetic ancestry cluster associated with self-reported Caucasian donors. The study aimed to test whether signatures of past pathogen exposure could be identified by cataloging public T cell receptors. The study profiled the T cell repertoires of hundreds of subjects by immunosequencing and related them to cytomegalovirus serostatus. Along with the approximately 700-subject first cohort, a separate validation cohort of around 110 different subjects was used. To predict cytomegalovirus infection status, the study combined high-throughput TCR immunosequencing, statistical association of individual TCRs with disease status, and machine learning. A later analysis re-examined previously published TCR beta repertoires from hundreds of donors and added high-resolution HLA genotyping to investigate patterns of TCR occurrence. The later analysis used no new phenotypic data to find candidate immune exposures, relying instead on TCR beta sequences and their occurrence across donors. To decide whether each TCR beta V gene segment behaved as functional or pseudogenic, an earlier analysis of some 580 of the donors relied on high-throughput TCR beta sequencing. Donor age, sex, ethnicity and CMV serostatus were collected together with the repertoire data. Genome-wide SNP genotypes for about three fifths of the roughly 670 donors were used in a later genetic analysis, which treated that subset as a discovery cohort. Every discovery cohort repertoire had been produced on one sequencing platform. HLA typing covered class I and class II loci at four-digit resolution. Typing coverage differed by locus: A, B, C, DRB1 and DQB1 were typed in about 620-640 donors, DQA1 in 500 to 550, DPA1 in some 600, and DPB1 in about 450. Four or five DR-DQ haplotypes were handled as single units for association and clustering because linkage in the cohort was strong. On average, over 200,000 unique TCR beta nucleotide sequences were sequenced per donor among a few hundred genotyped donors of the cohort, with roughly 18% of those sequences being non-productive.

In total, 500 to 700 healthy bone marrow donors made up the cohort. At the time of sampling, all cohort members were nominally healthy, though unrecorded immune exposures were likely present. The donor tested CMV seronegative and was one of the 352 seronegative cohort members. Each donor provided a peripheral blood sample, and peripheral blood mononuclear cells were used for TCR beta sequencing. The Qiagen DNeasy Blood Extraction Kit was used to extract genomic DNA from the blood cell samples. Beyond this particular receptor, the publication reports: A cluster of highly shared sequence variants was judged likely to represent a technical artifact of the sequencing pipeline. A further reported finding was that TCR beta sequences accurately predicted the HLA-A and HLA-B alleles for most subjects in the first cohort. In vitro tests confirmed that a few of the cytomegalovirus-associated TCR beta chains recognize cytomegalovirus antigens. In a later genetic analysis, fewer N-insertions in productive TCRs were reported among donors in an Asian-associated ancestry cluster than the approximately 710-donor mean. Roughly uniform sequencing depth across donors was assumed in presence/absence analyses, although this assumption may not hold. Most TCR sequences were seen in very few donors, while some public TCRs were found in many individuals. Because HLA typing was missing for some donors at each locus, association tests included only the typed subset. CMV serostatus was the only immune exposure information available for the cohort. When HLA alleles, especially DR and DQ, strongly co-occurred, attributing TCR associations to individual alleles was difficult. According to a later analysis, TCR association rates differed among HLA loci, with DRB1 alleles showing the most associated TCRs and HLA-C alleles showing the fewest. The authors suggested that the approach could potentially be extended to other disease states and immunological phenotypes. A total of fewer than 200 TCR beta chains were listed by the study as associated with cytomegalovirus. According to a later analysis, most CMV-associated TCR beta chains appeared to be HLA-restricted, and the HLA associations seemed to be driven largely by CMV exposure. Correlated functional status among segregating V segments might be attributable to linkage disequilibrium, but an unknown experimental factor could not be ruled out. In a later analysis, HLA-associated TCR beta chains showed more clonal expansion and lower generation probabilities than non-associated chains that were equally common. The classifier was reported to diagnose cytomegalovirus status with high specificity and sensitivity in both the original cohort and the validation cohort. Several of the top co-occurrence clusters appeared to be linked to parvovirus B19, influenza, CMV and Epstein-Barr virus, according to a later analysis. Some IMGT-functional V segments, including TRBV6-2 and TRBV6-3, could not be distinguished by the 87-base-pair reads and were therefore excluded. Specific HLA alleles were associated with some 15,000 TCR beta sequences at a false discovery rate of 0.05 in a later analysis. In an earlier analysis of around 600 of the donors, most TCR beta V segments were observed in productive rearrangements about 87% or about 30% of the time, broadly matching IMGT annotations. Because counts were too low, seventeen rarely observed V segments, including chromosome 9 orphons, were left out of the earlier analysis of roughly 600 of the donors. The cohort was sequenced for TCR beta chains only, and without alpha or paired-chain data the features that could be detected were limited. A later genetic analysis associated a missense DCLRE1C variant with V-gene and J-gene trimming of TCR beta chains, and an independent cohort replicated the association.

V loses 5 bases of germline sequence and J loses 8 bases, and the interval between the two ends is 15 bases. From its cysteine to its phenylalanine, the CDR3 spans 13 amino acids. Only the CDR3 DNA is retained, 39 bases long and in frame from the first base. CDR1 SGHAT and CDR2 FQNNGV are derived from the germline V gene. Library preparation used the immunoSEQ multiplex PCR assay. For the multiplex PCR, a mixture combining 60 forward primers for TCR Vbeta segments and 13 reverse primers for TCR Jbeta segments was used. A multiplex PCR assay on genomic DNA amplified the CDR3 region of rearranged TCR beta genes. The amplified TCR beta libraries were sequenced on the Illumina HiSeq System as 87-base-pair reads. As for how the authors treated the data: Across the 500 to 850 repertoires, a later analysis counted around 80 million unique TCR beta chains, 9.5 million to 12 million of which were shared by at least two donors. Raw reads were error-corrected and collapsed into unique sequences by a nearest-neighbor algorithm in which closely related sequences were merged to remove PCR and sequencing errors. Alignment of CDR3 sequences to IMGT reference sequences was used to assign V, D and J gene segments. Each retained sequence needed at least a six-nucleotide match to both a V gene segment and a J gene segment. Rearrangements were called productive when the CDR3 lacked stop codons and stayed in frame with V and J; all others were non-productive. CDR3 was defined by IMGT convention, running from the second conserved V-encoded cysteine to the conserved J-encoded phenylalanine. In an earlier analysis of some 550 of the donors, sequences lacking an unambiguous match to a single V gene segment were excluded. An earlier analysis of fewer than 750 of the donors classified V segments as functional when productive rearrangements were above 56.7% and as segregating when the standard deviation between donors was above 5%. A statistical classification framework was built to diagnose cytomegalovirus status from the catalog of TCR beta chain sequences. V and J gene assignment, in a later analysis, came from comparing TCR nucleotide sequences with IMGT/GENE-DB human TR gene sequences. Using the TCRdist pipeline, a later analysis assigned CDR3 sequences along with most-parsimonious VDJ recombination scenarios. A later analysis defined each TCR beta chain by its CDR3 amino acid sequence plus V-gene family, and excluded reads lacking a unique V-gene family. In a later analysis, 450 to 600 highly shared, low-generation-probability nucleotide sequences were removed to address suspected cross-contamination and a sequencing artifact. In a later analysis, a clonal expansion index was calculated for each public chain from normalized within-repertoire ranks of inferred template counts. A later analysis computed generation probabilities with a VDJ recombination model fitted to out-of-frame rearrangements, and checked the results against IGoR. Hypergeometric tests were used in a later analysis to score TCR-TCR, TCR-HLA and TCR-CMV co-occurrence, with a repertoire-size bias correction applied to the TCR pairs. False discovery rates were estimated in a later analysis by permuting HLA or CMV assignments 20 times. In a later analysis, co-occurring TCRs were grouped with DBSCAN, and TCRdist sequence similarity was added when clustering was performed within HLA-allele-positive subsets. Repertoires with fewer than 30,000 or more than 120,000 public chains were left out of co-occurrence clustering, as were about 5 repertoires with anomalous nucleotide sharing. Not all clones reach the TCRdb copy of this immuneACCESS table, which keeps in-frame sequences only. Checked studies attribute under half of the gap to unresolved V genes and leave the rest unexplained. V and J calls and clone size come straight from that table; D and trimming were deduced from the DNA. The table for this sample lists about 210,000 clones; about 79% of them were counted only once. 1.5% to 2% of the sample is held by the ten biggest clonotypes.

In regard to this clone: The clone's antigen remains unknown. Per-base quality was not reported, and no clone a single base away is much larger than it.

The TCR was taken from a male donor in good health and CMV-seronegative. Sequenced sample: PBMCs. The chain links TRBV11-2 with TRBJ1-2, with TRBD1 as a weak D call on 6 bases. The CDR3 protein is CASSLGQSLGYTF. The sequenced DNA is TGTGCCAGCAGCCTCGGACAGTCCCTAGGCTACACCTTC.